These 27 T cell receptor beta chains were sequenced from one sample in a study of blood T cell repertoires in COVID-19 (dated by TCRdb to 2019 to 2021). Library preparation employed the immunoSEQ multiplex PCR assay. TCRdb obtained this table from immuneACCESS and retained in-frame rearrangements with V and J assigned. These tables miss some clones; where compared with another copy, unresolved V genes account for less than half of the shortfall, and the remainder is unexplained. The sample contains roughly 97,000 clones, approximately 80% of them found a single time. The ten most abundant clones make up 4.5% to 5.5% of the sample. Specimen: peripheral blood. These receptors were collected from a man aged 60-69 years with acute or convalescent COVID-19.

The chain uses TRBV4-3 and TRBJ2-3; tentatively, D is TRBD2 (7 bases). Germline values: CDR1 LGHNA, CDR2 YSLEER. V was clipped by 1 base and J by 9 bases, with 23 bases between them. The CDR3 spans 17 residues. The CDR3 spells CASSQVGGRAMGGTQYF. The CDR3 DNA follows: TGCGCCAGCAGCCAAGTAGGGGGGAGGGCCATGGGTGGCACGCAGTATTTT.

The J gene is TRBJ2-4, the V gene TRBV27, with D perhaps TRBD2 (7 bases). This CDR3 comprises 16 residues. CDR1 and CDR2 from the germline V gene are MNHEY and SMNVEV (reference sequence). Trimming removed 3 bases from V and 7 bases from J, with 19 bases in between. The CDR3 loop is CASSLGPGGLGNIQYF. The CDR3 DNA follows: TGTGCCAGCAGTTTGGGGCCCGGGGGGCTTGGGAACATTCAGTACTTC.

The chain couples TRBV4-3 to TRBJ2-3, with 9 bases fitting TRBD1. Germline V gene lookup returns CDR1 LGHNA and CDR2 YSLEER. This CDR3 spans 19 amino acids. The trim removed 0 bases at V and 0 bases at J, leaving 10 bases unmatched. The CDR3 loop is CASSQEEQGAEMSTDTQYF. CDR3 in DNA: TGCGCCAGCAGCCAAGAGGAACAGGGGGCCGAAATGAGCACAGATACGCAGTATTTT.

The chain uses TRBV30 and TRBJ2-7; no clear D gene. Germline CDR1 reads GTSNPN; CDR2 reads SVGIG (reference sequence). The V gene lost 1 base and the J gene lost 3 bases, with 4 bases spanning the gap. The CDR3 consists of 11 residues. The CDR3 sequence is CAWSANYEQYF. The CDR3 region has the DNA TGTGCCTGGAGTGCCAACTACGAGCAGTACTTC.

The chain combines TRBV10-3 with TRBJ2-1, with 8 bases fitting TRBD2. V lost 3 bases and J lost 6; bases outside the gene matches: 13. The CDR3 contains 17 residues. CDR1 ENHRY and CDR2 SYGVKD come from the germline V gene. The DNA for the CDR3 is TGTGCCATCAGTGATAGAAGACAGCGGGAGAGGGGCAATGAGCAGTTCTTC. Translation gives CAISDRRQRERGNEQFF.

The chain has TRBV5-8 and TRBJ1-4; TRBD1 might be the D (5 bases). V lost 1 base and J lost 6, with 19 bases in between. This CDR3 region has 17 residues. Germline CDR1 SGHTS, CDR2 YDEGEE. The CDR3 sequence is CASSLPGNPRLDEKLFF. CDR3 nucleotide sequence: TGTGCCAGCAGCTTGCCAGGGAACCCTCGGTTGGATGAAAAACTGTTTTTT.

This chain uses TRBV4-3 with TRBJ1-1; TRBD1 matches 9 bases. V lost 0 bases and J lost 10; bases outside the gene matches: 3. The CDR3 is 13 amino acids. Germline CDR1 is LGHNA and CDR2 is YSLEER. In nucleotides, the CDR3 is TGCGCCAGCAGCCAAGATTTGGACAGGGGAGCTTTCTTT. Translated, it gives CASSQDLDRGAFF.

This chain joins TRBV7-2 and TRBJ2-1, with D hard to call. The germline gives CDR1 SGHTA, CDR2 FQGNSA. The length of the CDR3 is 14 residues. Trimming pared 0 bases from V and 10 bases from J, leaving 13 bases between. In DNA form, the CDR3 reads TGTGCCAGCAGCTTAGCGTGGCCCCCCGGGGAGCAGTTCTTC. Translation: CASSLAWPPGEQFF.

The chain couples TRBV5-5 to TRBJ2-7; D is perhaps TRBD2 (5 bases). V was clipped by 4 bases and J by 3 bases, with 14 bases between them. The CDR3 length is 14 residues. Germline assignment: CDR1 SGHKS and CDR2 YYEKEE (reference sequence). Here the CDR3 DNA reads TGTGCCAGCAGCCGCACGACTACCCACTACGAGCAGTACTTC. It codes for CASSRTTTHYEQYF. Based on the CDR3 plus reference TRBV5-5 and TRBJ2-7, the full variable domain is DAGVTQSPTHLIKTRGQQVTLRCSPISGHKSVSWYQQVLGQGPQFIFQYYEKEERGRGNFPDRFSARQFPNYSSELNVNALLLGDSALYLCASSRTTTHYEQYFGPGTRLTVT.

This chain joins TRBV14 and TRBJ1-2; D not resolved. The CDR3 runs to 14 residues. Trimming took off 0 bases at V and 2 bases at J, with 7 bases between the two ends. CDR1 is SGHDN and CDR2 is FVKESK in the germline V gene. The CDR3 is CASSQELGNYGYTF. The DNA for the CDR3 is TGTGCCAGCAGCCAAGAACTCGGGAACTATGGCTACACCTTC. Drawing the rest from reference TRBV14 and TRBJ1-2, the complete variable domain is EAGVTQFPSHSVIEKGQTVTLRCDPISGHDNLYWYRRVMGKEIKFLLHFVKESKQDESGMPNNRFLAERTGGTYSTLKVQPAELEDSGVYFCASSQELGNYGYTFGSGTRLTVV.

The chain recombines TRBV29-1 with TRBJ1-1; tentatively, D is TRBD1 (5 bases). From germline, CDR1 is SQVTM and CDR2 ANQGSEA. This CDR3 is 13 amino acids long. V was shortened by 6 bases and J by 3 bases, with 14 bases between the two germline ends. Here the CDR3 DNA reads TGCAGCGTGACCCGGGACTTCGACACTGAAGCTTTCTTT. This translates into CSVTRDFDTEAFF.

The chain employs TRBV14 and TRBJ2-7, with D possibly being TRBD1 (6 bases). Germline CDR1 is SGHDN and CDR2 is FVKESK. This CDR3 comprises 12 residues. Trimming cost V 4 bases and J 5 bases, with 9 bases left between them. CDR3 sequence (DNA): TGTGCCAGCAGCCCGACAGGAAACGAGCAGTACTTC. Amino acids: CASSPTGNEQYF.

J is TRBJ2-3 and V is TRBV28; 7 bases match TRBD2. The CDR3 runs 16 residues. Germline V lookup: CDR1 MDHEN, CDR2 SYDVKM. V trimming: 6 bases; J trimming: 4 bases; junction bases outside the gene matches: 13. This chain's CDR3 is CASRIGGSGSADTQYF. The CDR3, as DNA: TGTGCCAGCAGGATTGGCGGGAGTGGGAGCGCAGATACGCAGTATTTT.

The V and J genes are TRBV9 and TRBJ1-2, with D possibly TRBD1 on 5 matching bases. The CDR3 length is 13 residues. The V gene lost 3 bases and the J gene lost 6 bases, with 12 bases spanning the gap. Germline V lookup: CDR1 SGDLS, CDR2 YYNGEE. The CDR3 DNA is TGTGCCAGCAGCGCCGGGACTGTCCATGGCTACACCTTC. Protein product: CASSAGTVHGYTF.

This sequence joins TRBV7-3 and TRBJ2-5; D might be TRBD2 (5 bases). The CDR3 is 12 residues long. Germline lookup yields CDR1 SGHTA and CDR2 FQGTGA. Between the trimmed V and J ends, which lost 4 bases and 5 bases, there was a span of 8 bases. This CDR3 reads CASSSGGETQYF. The CDR3 nucleotides read TGTGCCAGCAGCTCGGGCGGGGAGACCCAGTACTTC.

This clone came up once. This sample also contains other DNA sequences that code for the same CDR3. The CDR3 reads CAWTGQGNTEAFF. The CDR3 bases are TGTGCCTGGACCGGGCAGGGGAACACTGAAGCTTTCTTT. The rearrangement uses TRBV30 and TRBJ1-1; D is possibly TRBD1 (5 bases). Germline assignment: CDR1 GTSNPN and CDR2 SVGIG (reference sequence). V dropped 4 bases and J dropped 1 base, with 10 bases sitting between them. There are 13 residues in the CDR3.

This clone was recorded only once. The rearrangement uses TRBV11-1 and TRBJ2-2, with 7 bases identical to TRBD1. Germline CDR1 SGHAT, CDR2 FQDESV (reference sequence). The CDR3 totals 12 residues. The V segment lost 6 bases and the J segment 6 bases; nucleotides outside the gene matches: 1. CDR3 nucleotide sequence: TGTGCCAGCAGAGGGACAGCCGGGGAGCTGTTTTTT. Residues: CASRGTAGELFF.

The chain recombines TRBV29-1 with TRBJ2-7; TRBD1 aligns across 8 bases. Germline values: CDR1 SQVTM, CDR2 ANQGSEA. The trim removed 6 bases at V and 5 bases at J, leaving 9 bases unmatched. The CDR3 sequence is 13 residues long. The CDR3, as DNA: TGCAGCGTCGACCAGGGGGCCGGGGACGAGCAGTACTTC. The encoded protein is CSVDQGAGDEQYF.

The CDR3 loop reads CASSLGVNYGYTF. DNA for the CDR3: TGTGCCAGCAGTTTAGGGGTGAACTATGGCTACACCTTC. This chain uses TRBV6-2 or TRBV6-3 with TRBJ1-2, with TRBD1 as a possible D gene (5 bases). CDR1 and CDR2 from the germline V gene are MNHEY and SVGEGT. V was shortened by 4 bases and J by 2 bases, with 8 bases between the two germline ends. The CDR3 totals 13 residues.

The CDR3 region is CSVAEGWSTYEQYF. CDR3 in DNA: TGCAGCGTTGCGGAGGGATGGAGTACCTACGAGCAGTACTTC. The chain employs TRBV29-1 and TRBJ2-7; a possible D gene is TRBD2 (6 bases). The CDR3 runs 14 residues. V was cut by 4 bases and J by 2 bases, with 15 bases left in between. Germline CDR1 reads SQVTM; CDR2 reads ANQGSEA.

This chain links TRBV5-1 with TRBJ2-2; D perhaps matches TRBD2 (6 bases). The V gene's germline CDR1 is SGHRS and CDR2 YFSETQ. The CDR3 has 16 amino acids. V dropped 0 bases and J dropped 7 bases, with 16 bases sitting between them. Written as DNA, the CDR3 is TGCGCCAGCAGCTTGGCTGGGTCCGGAGGGTACGGGGAGCTGTTTTTT. Its translation is CASSLAGSGGYGELFF. Full variable domain (remainder filled in from reference TRBV5-1 and TRBJ2-2): KAGVTQTPRYLIKTRGQQVTLSCSPISGHRSVSWYQQTPGQGLQFLFEYFSETQRNKGNFPGRFSGRQFSNSRSEMNVSTLELGDSALYLCASSLAGSGGYGELFFGEGSRLTVL.

The V call is TRBV7-9, the J call TRBJ2-1; 9 bases are a match to TRBD1. Germline-derived CDR1 and CDR2 are SEHNR and FQNEAQ (reference sequence). After removal of 2 bases from V and 9 bases from J, the junction contained 8 bases not matched to a gene. The CDR3 contains 15 residues. CDR3 sequence (DNA): TGTGCCAGCAGCTTACTGGGACAGGGACCAGGTGAGCAGTTCTTC. Its translation: CASSLLGQGPGEQFF.

Details on this clone: Other DNA sequences in this specimen translate into the identical CDR3. V gene TRBV6-5 combines with J gene TRBJ2-7, with TRBD2 matching over 12 bases. The CDR3 length is 15 residues. V shed 0 bases and J 4 bases; nucleotides not matched to a gene: 1. The germline CDR1 and CDR2 sequences are MNHEY and SVGAGI. The CDR3 region has the DNA TGTGCCAGCAGTTACTCTCTAGCGGGGGGGTACGAGCAGTACTTC. This codes for CASSYSLAGGYEQYF.

V usage is TRBV6-1 and J usage is TRBJ1-1; D might be TRBD1 (6 bases). Germline CDR1 reads MNHNS; CDR2 reads SASEGT. The CDR3 spans 13 residues. V was clipped by 2 bases and J by 8 bases, with 12 bases between them. CDR3 in DNA: TGTGCCAGCAGTGAATTCAGGGGCTTGGAAGCTTTCTTT. Its translation is CASSEFRGLEAFF.

V is TRBV7-2 and J is TRBJ1-5, with D unresolved. V lost 5 bases to trimming and J lost 1 base, with 15 bases between them. The CDR3 totals 16 residues. Germline CDR1 reads SGHTA; CDR2 reads FQGNSA. CDR3 sequence: CASSVHRSQSNQPQHF. CDR3 bases: TGTGCCAGCAGCGTTCACAGAAGTCAAAGCAATCAGCCCCAGCATTTT.

This clone was found a few times. The chain joins TRBV5-6 to TRBJ2-7, with a tentative D call TRBD2 (6 bases). Germline values: CDR1 SGHDT, CDR2 YYEEEE. V was pared by 0 bases and J by 3 bases, with 10 bases between. The CDR3 is 14 amino acids. The CDR3 DNA reads TGTGCCAGCAGCTTGGGTCGGGGGAGCTACGAGCAGTACTTC. It translates to CASSLGRGSYEQYF. The entire variable domain, with the rest obtained from reference TRBV5-6 and TRBJ2-7, is as follows: DAGVTQSPTHLIKTRGQQVTLRCSPKSGHDTVSWYQQALGQGPQFIFQYYEEEERQRGNFPDRFSGHQFPNYSSELNVNALLLGDSALYLCASSLGRGSYEQYFGPGTRLTVT.

The V call is TRBV30, the J call TRBJ1-4; no clear D gene. The V and J ends lost 4 bases and 8 bases respectively, with 11 bases between them. The CDR3 is 12 residues long. Looked up from germline, CDR1 is GTSNPN and CDR2 is SVGIG (reference sequence). In DNA, the CDR3 is TGTGCCTGGAATGAGGGTTTGGAAAAACTGTTTTTT. As protein: CAWNEGLEKLFF.